These 14 T cell receptor beta chains share one sample of origin, sequenced in a study of CD8+CD57+ T cells in acquired aplastic anemia. Sequenced patients had shown CD8+CD57+ cell expansion by flow cytometry. Both TCR beta VDJ combination and CDR3 sequence profiling were carried out. Genomic DNA was the template for this profiling. TCRdb processed the reads anew with MiXCR; each CDR3 protein has one entry. The sample lists fewer than 250,000 distinct CDR3 sequences, around half occurring once. The sequenced sample consisted of sorted CD4+, CD8+, or CD8+CD57+ T cells (not recorded which) from PBMCs. Receptors were obtained from a human donor with aplastic anemia.

This clonotype was counted many times. The rearrangement joins TRBV20-1 to TRBJ1-1; maybe TRBD1 (6 bases). Germline lookup yields CDR1 DFQATT and CDR2 SNEGSKA (reference sequence). V dropped 0 bases and J dropped 1 base, with 12 bases sitting between them. This CDR3 is 15 amino acids long. Here the CDR3 reads CSAREADSENTEAFF. CDR3 DNA sequence: TGCAGTGCTAGAGAGGCGGACAGCGAGAACACTGAAGCTTTCTTT.

This clonotype was counted ten times or more. V usage is TRBV7-9 and J usage is TRBJ1-2; D gene uncertain. This CDR3 spans 14 amino acids. CDR1 is SEHNR, CDR2 FQNEAQ, per germline (reference sequence). V dropped 1 base and J dropped 0 bases, with 6 bases sitting between them. CDR3 in DNA: TGTGCCAGCAGCTTAGGGCAGGCTAACTATGGCTACACCTTC. Its protein is CASSLGQANYGYTF.

The table lists this clonotype with many counts. The chain combines TRBV20-1 with TRBJ2-1; 10 bases map to TRBD2. The CDR3 is 17 amino acids. Germline V gene lookup returns CDR1 DFQATT and CDR2 SNEGSKA (reference sequence). V lost 0 bases to trimming and J lost 7 bases; unmatched junction nucleotides: 12. The CDR3 bases are TGCAGTGCTAGAGATCGGGCTAGCGGGAGTTTATCTAATGAGCAGTTCTTC. This translates into CSARDRASGSLSNEQFF.

Remarks on this clonotype: A much larger clone differs from this one at a single base, so this may be a read error. V and J are TRBV10-3 and TRBJ2-1, with 7 nucleotides matching TRBD1. The CDR3 sequence is 14 residues long. The V gene's germline CDR1 is ENHRY and CDR2 SYGVKD. V gave up 8 bases and J gave up 4 bases; unmatched junction bases: 8. The CDR3 DNA reads as TGTGCCATCCGGGTGACGGGACAGTACAATGAGCAGTTCTTC. This encodes CAIRVTGQYNEQFF.

The chain joins TRBV15 to TRBJ2-3; D is ambiguous. Trimming shortened V by 3 bases and J by 6 bases, and 13 bases separated the two germline ends. The CDR3 consists of 14 residues. Germline CDR1 reads LNHNV; CDR2 reads YYDKDF (reference sequence). This CDR3 is CATSSYSGGDTQYF. The CDR3 nucleotides are TGTGCCACCAGCAGTTACTCGGGTGGGGATACGCAGTATTTT.

This rearrangement joins TRBV15 to TRBJ1-1; D perhaps matches TRBD1 (5 bases). V lost 2 bases, J lost 3 bases, and 22 bases lay in between. Per germline, CDR1 LNHNV and CDR2 YYDKDF (reference sequence). This CDR3 has 18 residues. CDR3: CATSRPPGVGHSYTEAFF. The CDR3 bases are TGTGCCACCAGCAGACCCCCTGGGGTGGGGCATTCGTACACTGAAGCTTTCTTT. The complete variable domain, with remaining parts taken from reference TRBV15 and TRBJ1-1, reads DAMVIQNPRYQVTQFGKPVTLSCSQTLNHNVMYWYQQKSSQAPKLLFHYYDKDFNNEADTPDNFQSRRPNTSFCFLDIRSPGLGDTAMYLCATSRPPGVGHSYTEAFFGQGTRLTVV.

This sequence joins TRBV7-9 and TRBJ2-6, with 7 bases matching TRBD1. The CDR3 extends over 18 amino acids. V was clipped by 4 bases and J by 0 bases; unmatched bases: 9. From germline, CDR1 is SEHNR and CDR2 FQNEAQ (reference sequence). The CDR3 nucleotides are TGTGCCAGCAGCTCACGGCCGGGACAGAACTCTGGGGCCAACGTCCTGACTTTC. It codes for CASSSRPGQNSGANVLTF.

In the case of this clonotype: Germline and junction disagree at one end, which may indicate a read error. This chain connects TRBV10-1 to TRBJ2-2; 7 nucleotides line up with TRBD2. This CDR3 contains 14 residues. Germline CDR1 is WNHNN and CDR2 is SYGVQD (reference sequence). The CDR3 coding sequence is TGTGCCAGCAGGGTAGCGGGTCAGGGCGGGGAGCTGTTTTTT. Translating it yields CASRVAGQGGELFF.

The chain has TRBV7-9 and TRBJ1-6; possible D gene TRBD1, 5 bases. Germline lookup yields CDR1 SEHNR and CDR2 FQNEAQ (reference sequence). Trimming cost V 4 bases and J 8 bases, with 12 bases left between them. CDR3 length: 14 amino acids. The CDR3 is CASSWLQADSPLHF. The CDR3 nucleotides are TGTGCCAGCAGCTGGTTACAGGCGGATTCACCCCTCCACTTT.

This chain connects TRBV19 to TRBJ2-3; D is undetermined. Trimming removed 5 bases at V and 0 bases at J, with 12 bases between. The CDR3 runs to 15 residues. Germline V CDR1 and CDR2: LNHDA, SQIVND (reference sequence). The CDR3 DNA reads as TGTGCCAGTAGTGCGACATTCACTAGCACAGATACGCAGTATTTT. Translation: CASSATFTSTDTQYF.

Only one count was recorded for this clonotype. The CDR3: CASSLDQGDAEAFF. DNA of the CDR3: TGTGCCAGCAGCTTAGACCAAGGGGACGCTGAAGCTTTCTTT. V gene TRBV7-9 combines with J gene TRBJ1-1; a possible D gene is TRBD1 (5 bases). Trimming took off 1 base at V and 6 bases at J, with 12 bases between the two ends. The length of the CDR3 is 14 residues. In germline, CDR1 is SEHNR, CDR2 FQNEAQ (reference sequence).

The CDR3 nucleotides read TGCAGCGCTAGGCCGGGTTCCCGACCTGAAGCTTTCTTT. Translating gives CSARPGSRPEAFF. The V gene is TRBV29-1, the J gene TRBJ1-1; no firm D call. V was clipped by 7 bases and J by 6 bases, with 18 bases between them. Germline values: CDR1 SQVTM, CDR2 ANQGSEA. The CDR3 loop spans 13 amino acids.

The rearrangement joins TRBV27 to TRBJ1-2; D unclear. Deletions cut 8 bases from V and 5 bases from J, with 21 bases between. The V gene's germline CDR1 is MNHEY and CDR2 SMNVEV (reference sequence). There are 15 residues in the CDR3. The CDR3 is CASRPRFFPLYGYTF. The CDR3 DNA reads TGTGCCAGCCGCCCGCGATTTTTCCCTTTATATGGCTACACCTTC.

At least ten counts were recorded for this clonotype. The chain has TRBV7-3 and TRBJ1-1, with D hard to call. Germline values: CDR1 SGHTA, CDR2 FQGTGA. Trimming took off 1 base at V and 2 bases at J, with 14 bases between the two ends. This CDR3 has 16 residues. CDR3 coding DNA: TGTGCCAGCAGCTTAATTATCCGGACCGAAAACACTGAAGCTTTCTTT. It is translated as CASSLIIRTENTEAFF.